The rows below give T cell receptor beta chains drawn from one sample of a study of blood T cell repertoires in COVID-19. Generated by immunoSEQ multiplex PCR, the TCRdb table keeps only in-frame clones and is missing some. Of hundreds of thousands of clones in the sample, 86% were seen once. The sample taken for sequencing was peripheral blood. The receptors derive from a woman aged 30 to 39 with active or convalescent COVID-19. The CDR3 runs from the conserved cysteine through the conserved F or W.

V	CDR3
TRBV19	CASSAAGGYYEQYF
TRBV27	CASSFIGQAASTDTQYF
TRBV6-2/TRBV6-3	CASSQLLAPTDTQYF
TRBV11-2	CASSLDPLTGELFF
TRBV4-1	CASSQDLDEGVETQYF
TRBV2	CASSVLNSRETQYF
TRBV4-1	CASSQSPGGYGYTF
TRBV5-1	CASSLDGRDSGANVLTF
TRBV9	CASNRGAGTEAFF
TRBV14	CASSQDPAGGVSYEQYF
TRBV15	CATSRDGQGGPNTEAFF
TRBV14	CASSQDGAYYGYTF
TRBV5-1	CASSFGTVYEQYF
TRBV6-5	CASSQTANTEAFF
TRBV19	CASSRGVQPQHF
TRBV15	CATSTPHGKYEQYF
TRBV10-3	CAISVGTGLNTEAFF
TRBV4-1	CASSQMRGGLDTDTQYF
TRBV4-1	CASSQGTGEGSPLHF
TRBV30	CAWASSAYNEQFF
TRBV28	CASNPADSYEQYF
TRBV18	CASSPPRRGRVGLEPNSPLHF
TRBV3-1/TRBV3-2	CASSRDRVNNEQFF
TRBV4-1	CASSQEGGTGADTQYF
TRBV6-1	CASSEDRGNSPLHF
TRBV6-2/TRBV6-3	CASSPGAYATNEKLFF
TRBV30	CAWSTTGAGGNTIYF
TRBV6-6	CASSSALDSGNTIYF
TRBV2	CASSEAPGEGLYTEAFF
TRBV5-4	CASSLWAAGTEAFF
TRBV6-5	CASRYSREATEQFF
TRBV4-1	CASSQAYGAPLHF
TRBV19	CASSPGGQYPVGYTF
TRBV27	CASSSPGEGVYGYTF
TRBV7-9	CASSLEAGQGTGNTIYF
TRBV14	CASSLGGAVDTQYF
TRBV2	CASSTGMNTEAFF
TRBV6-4	CASSDDAEITDTQYF
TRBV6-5	CASSYSGSGGSYEQYF
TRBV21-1	CASSNGSSDGDTQYF